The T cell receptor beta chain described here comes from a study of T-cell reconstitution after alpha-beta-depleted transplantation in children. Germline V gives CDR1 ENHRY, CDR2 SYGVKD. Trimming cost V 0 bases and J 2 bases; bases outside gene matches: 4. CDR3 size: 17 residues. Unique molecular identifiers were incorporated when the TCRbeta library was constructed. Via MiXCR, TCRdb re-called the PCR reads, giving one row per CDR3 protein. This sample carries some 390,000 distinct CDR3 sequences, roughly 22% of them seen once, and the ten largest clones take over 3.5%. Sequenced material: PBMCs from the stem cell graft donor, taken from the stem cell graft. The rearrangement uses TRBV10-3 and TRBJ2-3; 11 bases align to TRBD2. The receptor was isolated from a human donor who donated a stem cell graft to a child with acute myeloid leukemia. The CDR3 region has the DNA TGTGCCATCAGTGAGTCTTCTAGCGGGAGGAACACAGATACGCAGTATTTT. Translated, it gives CAISESSSGRNTDTQYF.